This note documents a single TCR beta chain sequence. Genomic DNA, the template, was used for profiling of the TCR beta VDJ and CDR3. A single record per CDR3 protein comes from TCRdb applying MiXCR to the reads. This sample has approximately 190,000 distinct CDR3 sequences, with 48% found just once. This sample was taken from a study of CD8+CD57+ T cells in acquired aplastic anemia. The sequenced patients had an expansion of CD8+CD57+ cells seen by flow cytometry. Prior therapy had not been administered to any patient at the time of blood sampling. The CDR3 is made up of 13 amino acids. V lost 2 bases and J 1 base, leaving 8 bases between the germline ends. Germline V gene data show CDR1 as SQVTM and CDR2 as ANQGSEA.

The sequenced sample consisted of sorted CD4+, CD8+, or CD8+CD57+ T cells (not recorded which) from PBMCs. The TCR comes from a human donor with aplastic anemia. V and J are TRBV29-1 and TRBJ1-1; perhaps TRBD1 as D (6 bases). CDR3 DNA sequence: TGCAGCGTTGAACAGGGGAGGAACACTGAAGCTTTCTTT. Translation: CSVEQGRNTEAFF.